A single sample is the source of the 3 T cell receptor beta chains below, sequenced in a study of CD8 T cells in Susac syndrome. Reverse transcription used about 0.45 to 1 ug RNA and random hexamers. TCRdb processed the immunoSEQ multiplex PCR reads anew with MiXCR; each CDR3 protein has one entry. The sample records fewer than 350,000 distinct CDR3 sequences, around 89% being singletons. The sample was CD8+ T cells from PBMCs. Receptors were obtained from a human donor with multiple sclerosis.

CDR3 in amino acids: CASSWGVGNQPQHF. DNA of the CDR3: TGTGCCAGCAGTTGGGGGGTTGGCAATCAGCCCCAGCATTTT. The chain is built from TRBV28 and TRBJ1-5; TRBD1 might be the D (5 bases). CDR1 and CDR2 (germline): MDHEN, SYDVKM. This CDR3 contains 14 residues. Trimming took 4 bases from V and 2 from J, leaving 9 bases between them.

The CDR3 DNA sequence: TGTGCCAGCAGCTTGACATCGGGGGTCGGCGAGCAGTACTTC. Protein: CASSLTSGVGEQYF. The chain combines TRBV5-6 with TRBJ2-7, with D perhaps TRBD2 (6 bases). The CDR3 contains 14 residues. Trimming removed 1 base at V and 6 bases at J, with 14 bases between. CDR1 and CDR2 (germline): SGHDT, YYEEEE. Using reference TRBV5-6 and TRBJ2-7 for the parts outside the CDR3, the full variable domain is DAGVTQSPTHLIKTRGQQVTLRCSPKSGHDTVSWYQQALGQGPQFIFQYYEEEERQRGNFPDRFSGHQFPNYSSELNVNALLLGDSALYLCASSLTSGVGEQYFGPGTRLTVT.

V and J are TRBV7-9 and TRBJ1-5; D remains ambiguous. Germline V gene sequence: CDR1 SEHNR, CDR2 FQNEAQ (reference sequence). V lost 1 base to trimming and J lost 6 bases, with 7 bases between them. The CDR3 loop spans 13 amino acids. CDR3 protein: CASSLVAGQPQHF. DNA of the CDR3: TGTGCCAGCAGCTTAGTGGCGGGTCAGCCCCAGCATTTT.